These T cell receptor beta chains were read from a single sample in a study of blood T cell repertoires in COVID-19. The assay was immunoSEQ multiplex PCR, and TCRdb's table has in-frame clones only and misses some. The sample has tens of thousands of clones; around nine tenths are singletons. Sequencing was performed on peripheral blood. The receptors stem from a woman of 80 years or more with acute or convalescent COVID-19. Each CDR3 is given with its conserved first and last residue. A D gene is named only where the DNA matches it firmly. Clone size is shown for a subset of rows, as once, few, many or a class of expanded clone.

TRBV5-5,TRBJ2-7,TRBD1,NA,TGTGCCAGCAGCCGGGACAGGGACTACGAGCAGTACTTC,CASSRDRDYEQYF
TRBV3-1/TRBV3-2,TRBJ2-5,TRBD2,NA,TGTGCCAGCAAGTCCCTAGCGGGAGGGCCAGTCTGGGAGACCCAGTACTTC,CASKSLAGGPVWETQYF
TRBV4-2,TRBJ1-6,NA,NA,TGTGCCAGCAGCCAAGCGGACGGGAATAATTCACCCCTCCACTTT,CASSQADGNNSPLHF
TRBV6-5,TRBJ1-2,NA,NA,TGTGCCAGCAGTAAACAGGGTTGGGGTACGTATGGCTACACCTTC,CASSKQGWGTYGYTF
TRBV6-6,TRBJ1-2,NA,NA,TGTGCCAGCACCGATCCGCGGGGCTACACCTTC,CASTDPRGYTF
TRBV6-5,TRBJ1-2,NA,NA,TGTGCCAGCGAATCTCTCGGAGGACAGACTATCGGCTACACCTTC,CASESLGGQTIGYTF
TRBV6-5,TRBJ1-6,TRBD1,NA,TGTGCCAGCATGACAGGGGGCTATTCACCCCTCCACTTT,CASMTGGYSPLHF
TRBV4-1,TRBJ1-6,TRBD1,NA,TGCGCCAGCAGCCCATCCGGACAGGGGAATTCACCCCTCCACTTT,CASSPSGQGNSPLHF
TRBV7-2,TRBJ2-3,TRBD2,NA,TGTGCCAGCACCCCTGGGCGGCGGGGGGTGGATACGCAGTATTTT,CASTPGRRGVDTQYF
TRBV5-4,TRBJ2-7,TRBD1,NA,TGTGCCAGCAGTTACCGGACAGGGTCCGAGCAGTACTTC,CASSYRTGSEQYF
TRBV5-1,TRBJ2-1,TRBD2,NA,TGCGCCAGCAGCTTATCGACTAGCGGTAGTGTCAATGAGCAGTTCTTC,CASSLSTSGSVNEQFF
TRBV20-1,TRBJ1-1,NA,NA,TGCAGTGCTAGTAACCCAGGTTCGAACACTGAAGCTTTCTTT,CSASNPGSNTEAFF
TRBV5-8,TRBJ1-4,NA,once,TGTGCCAGCAGCCGGGGTCGGGAAAAACTGTTTTTT,CASSRGREKLFF
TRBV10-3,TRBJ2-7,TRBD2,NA,TGTGCCATCAGTGAAGCGGGGATATACGAGCAGTACTTC,CAISEAGIYEQYF
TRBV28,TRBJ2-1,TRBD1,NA,TGTGCCAGCAGGACGGACAGGAACAATGAGCAGTTCTTC,CASRTDRNNEQFF
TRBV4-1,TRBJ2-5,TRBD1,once,TGCGCCAGCAGCCAATACTACCGGGACAGGCTCACCCAGTACTTC,CASSQYYRDRLTQYF
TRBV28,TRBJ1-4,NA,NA,TGTGCCAGCAGTTTAAGCGCGACAGGTGGCGAAAAACTGTTTTTT,CASSLSATGGEKLFF
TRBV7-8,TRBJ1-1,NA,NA,TGTGCCAGCAGCTCGGGACTCTTGACTGAAGCTTTCTTT,CASSSGLLTEAFF
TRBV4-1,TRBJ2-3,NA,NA,TGCGCCAGCAGCCGTCGGACAAGGGGCACAGATACGCAGTATTTT,CASSRRTRGTDTQYF
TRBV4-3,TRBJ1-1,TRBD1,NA,TGCGCCAGCAGCCAGGGACAGACTGAAGCTTTCTTT,CASSQGQTEAFF
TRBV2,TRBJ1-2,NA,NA,TGTGCCAGCCTGGGGGCTCGATTTGGTGGCTACACCTTC,CASLGARFGGYTF
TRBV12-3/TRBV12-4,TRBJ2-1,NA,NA,TGTGCCAGCAGCCGGAGCTCCTACAATGAGCAGTTCTTC,CASSRSSYNEQFF
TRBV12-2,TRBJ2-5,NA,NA,TGTGCAAGTCGCTTAAGGGGGAGCGGGGAAGAGACCCAGTACTTC,CASRLRGSGEETQYF
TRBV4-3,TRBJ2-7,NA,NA,TGCGCCAGCAGCCAAGTCCACAGTTCCTACGAGCAGTACTTC,CASSQVHSSYEQYF
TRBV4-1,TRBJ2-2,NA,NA,TGCGCCAGCAGCCTACAGGGAAACACCGGGGAGCTGTTTTTT,CASSLQGNTGELFF
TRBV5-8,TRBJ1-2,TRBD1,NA,TGTGCCAGCAGGGCCGGGACAGGGCTAAGTTATGGCTACACCTTC,CASRAGTGLSYGYTF
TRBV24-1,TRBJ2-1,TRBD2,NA,TGTGCCACCAGTGATCCCTGGCGGGAGGGTTCCTACAATGAGCAGTTCTTC,CATSDPWREGSYNEQFF
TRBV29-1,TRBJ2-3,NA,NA,TGCAGCGTTGGACGAAGGGGGGGATTCACAGATACGCAGTATTTT,CSVGRRGGFTDTQYF
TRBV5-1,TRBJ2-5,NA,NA,TGCGCCAGCAGCTTGAGCCCCGGAGCCTCTCAAGAGACCCAGTACTTC,CASSLSPGASQETQYF
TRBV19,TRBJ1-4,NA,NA,TGTGCCAGTAGTATAAATATAAATCTTAATGAAAAACTGTTTTTT,CASSININLNEKLFF
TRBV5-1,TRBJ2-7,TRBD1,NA,TGCGCCAGCAGCTTGGGAGGGGGCCGTGCTTACGAGCAGTACTTC,CASSLGGGRAYEQYF
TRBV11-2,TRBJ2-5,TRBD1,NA,TGTGCCAGCAGCCCCAGGACAGGGGTCCAAGAGACCCAGTACTTC,CASSPRTGVQETQYF
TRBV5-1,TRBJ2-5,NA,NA,TGCGCCAGCAGCTCGTATCCGGGGGAGGAGACCCAGTACTTC,CASSSYPGEETQYF
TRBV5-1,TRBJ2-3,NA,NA,TGCGCCAGCAGCTTGGGGTACCGGGACTGGAATGCAGATACGCAGTATTTT,CASSLGYRDWNADTQYF
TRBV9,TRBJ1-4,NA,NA,TGTGCCAGCAGTTTAGAAGGGGGAAGAAATGAAAAACTGTTTTTT,CASSLEGGRNEKLFF
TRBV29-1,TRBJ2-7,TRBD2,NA,TGCAGCGTTGAGGGACTAGGGGGGTACGAGCAGTACTTC,CSVEGLGGYEQYF
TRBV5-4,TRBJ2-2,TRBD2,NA,TGTGCCAGCAGCATCCGACTAGCGGGAGGGCCGGGCACCGGGGAGCTGTTTTTT,CASSIRLAGGPGTGELFF
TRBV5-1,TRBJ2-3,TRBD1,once,TGCGCCAGCAGCTTGGTGGAGGGACAGGGAGATACGCAGTATTTT,CASSLVEGQGDTQYF
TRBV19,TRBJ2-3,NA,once,TGTGCCAGTAGTTACGGGTCCACAGATACGCAGTATTTT,CASSYGSTDTQYF
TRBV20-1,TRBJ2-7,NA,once,TGCAGTGCTAGTGCGCAGGGCTCCTACGAGCAGTACTTC,CSASAQGSYEQYF
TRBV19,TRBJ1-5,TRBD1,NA,TGTGCCAGTAGTAGAGGCGTAAACCGGGACAGGGGAAATCAGCCCCAGCATTTT,CASSRGVNRDRGNQPQHF
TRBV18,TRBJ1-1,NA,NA,TGTGCCAGCTCACCAGGCAGGGGAAACACTGAAGCTTTCTTT,CASSPGRGNTEAFF
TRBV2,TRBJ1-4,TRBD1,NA,TGTGCCAGCAGTGAGCAGGGGGTCACTAATGAAAAACTGTTTTTT,CASSEQGVTNEKLFF
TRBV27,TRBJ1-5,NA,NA,TGTGCCAGCAGTTTCACACGGGAGGCGCCCCAGCATTTT,CASSFTREAPQHF
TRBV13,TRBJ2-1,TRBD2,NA,TGTGCCAGCAGCTTGGTAGCGGGAGGGACTTACAATGAGCAGTTCTTC,CASSLVAGGTYNEQFF
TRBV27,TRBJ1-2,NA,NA,TGTGCCAGCAGTTTGAGACCCGGGGGGGGCTACACCTTC,CASSLRPGGGYTF
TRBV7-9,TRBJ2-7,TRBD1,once,TGTGCCAGCAGCTTAGACCCGGGACAGGGAAGGGGATACTACGAGCAGTACTTC,CASSLDPGQGRGYYEQYF
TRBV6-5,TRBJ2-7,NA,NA,TGTGCCAGCAGTACCACAGAATTAACCTACGAGCAGTACTTC,CASSTTELTYEQYF